Shown below are 8 T cell receptor beta chains from a single sample sequenced in a study of blood T cell repertoires in COVID-19. Here immunoSEQ multiplex PCR was the method, and the copy in TCRdb shows in-frame clones only, minus some. The sample records more than 110,000 clones, roughly 80% being singletons. The specimen was peripheral blood. Every receptor here comes from a woman older than 75 in a cohort sampled during active or convalescent COVID-19.

The chain couples TRBV19 to TRBJ1-3; perhaps TRBD1 as D (6 bases). Trimming took 5 bases from V and 2 from J, leaving 10 bases between them. Germline assignment: CDR1 LNHDA and CDR2 SQIVND (reference sequence). The CDR3 contains 14 residues. This chain's CDR3 is CASSFTGTGNTIYF. CDR3 coding DNA: TGTGCCAGTAGTTTCACAGGGACTGGAAACACCATATATTTT.

CDR3 coding DNA: TGTGCCAGCAGCTTAGAGGGGTTTGGCTACACCTTC. Translating it yields CASSLEGFGYTF. The chain recombines TRBV7-9 with TRBJ1-2, with a weak D call TRBD1 (5 bases). The germline V gene encodes CDR1 SEHNR and CDR2 FQNEAQ (reference sequence). The V gene lost 1 base and the J gene lost 7 bases, with 7 bases spanning the gap. The CDR3 length is 12 residues.

This sequence joins TRBV6-6 and TRBJ2-7; D may be TRBD1 (6 bases). Germline V gives CDR1 MNHNY, CDR2 SVGAGI (reference sequence). This CDR3 has 13 amino acids. The V end was cut by 8 bases, the J end by 7 bases, with 18 bases between. The CDR3 here is CASQGSGVGEQYF. CDR3 sequence (DNA): TGTGCCAGCCAGGGGAGCGGCGTGGGGGAGCAGTACTTC.

The V gene is TRBV11-2, the J gene TRBJ1-1, with TRBD1 identical over 9 bases. The germline gives CDR1 SGHAT, CDR2 FQNNGV. The CDR3 extends over 12 amino acids. Trimming cost V 4 bases and J 10 bases; bases outside gene matches: 4. The CDR3 sequence: CASSSLQGAAFF. In DNA, the CDR3 is TGTGCCAGCAGCTCGTTACAGGGGGCAGCTTTCTTT.

The chain joins TRBV6-5 to TRBJ1-2; 7 nucleotides line up with TRBD1. CDR1 and CDR2 from the germline V gene are MNHEY and SVGAGI. This CDR3 has 13 amino acids. With V trimmed by 4 bases and J by 4 bases, 3 bases remained unmatched. The CDR3 is CASSWDRGYGYTF. CDR3 nucleotide sequence: TGTGCCAGCAGTTGGGACAGAGGCTATGGCTACACCTTC.

The gene calls are TRBV6-5 and TRBJ1-1; D is unresolved. The CDR3 extends over 13 amino acids. V was cut by 2 bases and J by 5 bases, with 9 bases left in between. Germline loops: CDR1 MNHEY, CDR2 SVGAGI. The CDR3 region has the DNA TGTGCCAGCAGTTACCCGGGTGAAACTGAAGCTTTCTTT. Translated: CASSYPGETEAFF.

The chain has TRBV7-3 and TRBJ2-2, with a weak D call TRBD2 (6 bases). Germline CDR1 SGHTA, CDR2 FQGTGA. This CDR3 contains 14 residues. Trimming took 7 bases from V and 7 from J, leaving 16 bases between them. CDR3 protein: CASTPTRGSGELFF. The CDR3 DNA reads TGTGCCAGCACCCCGACCCGGGGGAGCGGGGAGCTGTTTTTT. The full variable domain, with the rest looked up from reference TRBV7-3 and TRBJ2-2, is GAGVSQTPSNKVTEKGKYVELRCDPISGHTALYWYRQSLGQGPEFLIYFQGTGAADDSGLPNDRFFAVRPEGSVSTLKIQRTERGDSAVYLCASTPTRGSGELFFGEGSRLTVL.

This chain uses TRBV11-2 with TRBJ2-1, with TRBD1 as a possible D gene (5 bases). V shed 1 base and J shed 10 bases, with 11 bases lying between them. This CDR3 is built from 13 residues. Germline V CDR1 and CDR2: SGHAT, FQNNGV. The CDR3 loop is CASSLVGSGEQFF. The CDR3 DNA reads as TGTGCCAGCAGCTTAGTGGGTTCAGGGGAGCAGTTCTTC. Full variable domain (outside the CDR3, taken from reference TRBV11-2 and TRBJ2-1): EAGVAQSPRYKIIEKRQSVAFWCNPISGHATLYWYQQILGQGPKLLIQFQNNGVVDDSQLPKDRFSAERLKGVDSTLKIQPAKLEDSAVYLCASSLVGSGEQFFGPGTRLTVL.